This TCR beta chain was profiled in a study of T cell changes during pregnancy in multiple sclerosis. Produced via immunoSEQ multiplex PCR; TCRdb's table is partial and in-frame only. The data contain tens of thousands of clones, about 87% of them singletons. This clone was seen a handful of times. The germline gives CDR1 SGHAT, CDR2 FQDESV (reference sequence). The CDR3 covers 16 residues. The V and J ends lost 8 bases and 8 bases, in that order; junction bases with no gene match: 17. The rearrangement joins TRBV11-1 to TRBJ2-1, with 8 bases fitting TRBD1. Sequenced material: CD8+ T cells from peripheral blood mononuclear cells, taken in the third trimester of pregnancy. The source is a female donor with multiple sclerosis, enrolled in a pregnancy study. The CDR3 coding sequence is TGTGCCAGCCGGAGTGACGGACAGGGAAGTTGGGATGAGCAGTTCTTC. It codes for CASRSDGQGSWDEQFF. The full variable domain, completed using reference TRBV11-1 and TRBJ2-1, is EAEVAQSPRYKITEKSQAVAFWCDPISGHATLYWYRQILGQGPELLVQFQDESVVDDSQLPKDRFSAERLKGVDSTLKIQPAELGDSAMYLCASRSDGQGSWDEQFFGPGTRLTVL.